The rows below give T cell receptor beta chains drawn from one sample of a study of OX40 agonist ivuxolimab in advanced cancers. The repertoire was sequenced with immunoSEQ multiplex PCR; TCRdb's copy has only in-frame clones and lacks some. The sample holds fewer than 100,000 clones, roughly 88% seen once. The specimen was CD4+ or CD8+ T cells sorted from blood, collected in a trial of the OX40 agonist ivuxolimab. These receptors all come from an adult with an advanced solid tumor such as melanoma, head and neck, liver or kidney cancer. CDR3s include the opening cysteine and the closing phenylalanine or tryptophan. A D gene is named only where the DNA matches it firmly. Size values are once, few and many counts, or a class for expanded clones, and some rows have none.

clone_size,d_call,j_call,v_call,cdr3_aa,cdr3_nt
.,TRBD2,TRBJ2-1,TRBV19,CASREGTSQFF,TGTGCCAGTAGGGAAGGGACTAGCCAGTTCTTC
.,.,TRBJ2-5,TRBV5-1,CASSSRGETQYF,TGCGCCAGCAGCTCTAGGGGGGAGACCCAGTACTTC
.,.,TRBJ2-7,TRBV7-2,CASRLKHEQYF,TGTGCCAGCAGACTTAAACACGAGCAGTACTTC
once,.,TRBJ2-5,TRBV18,CASSPRNQETQYF,TGTGCCAGCTCACCACGGAACCAAGAGACCCAGTACTTC
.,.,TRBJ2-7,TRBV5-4,CASSSGASSYEQYF,TGTGCCAGCAGCTCCGGGGCTAGCTCCTACGAGCAGTACTTC
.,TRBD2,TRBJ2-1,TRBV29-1,CSVTLAGVYNEQFF,TGCAGCGTTACGCTAGCGGGAGTATACAATGAGCAGTTCTTC
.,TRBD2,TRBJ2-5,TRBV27,CATRAGRETQYF,TGTGCCACCCGAGCGGGACGAGAGACCCAGTACTTC
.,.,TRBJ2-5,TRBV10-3,CAISDRSTGETQYF,TGTGCCATCAGTGACCGGTCGACAGGAGAGACCCAGTACTTC
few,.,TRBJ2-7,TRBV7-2,CASSLGNYYEQYF,TGTGCCAGCAGCTTAGGTAACTACTACGAGCAGTACTTC
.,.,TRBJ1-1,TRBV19,CASSSPRDGNTEAFF,TGTGCCAGTAGTAGCCCCCGGGACGGGAACACTGAAGCTTTCTTT
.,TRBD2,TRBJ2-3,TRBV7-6,CASSLGSGRASDTQYF,TGTGCCAGCAGCTTAGGTAGCGGGAGGGCCTCGGATACGCAGTATTTT
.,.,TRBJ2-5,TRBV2,CASREIRGLLETQYF,TGTGCCAGCAGAGAAATCAGGGGCCTTCTGGAGACCCAGTACTTC
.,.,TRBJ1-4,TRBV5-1,CASSLLTGKFEKLFF,TGCGCCAGCAGCTTGCTCACAGGGAAGTTCGAAAAACTGTTTTTT
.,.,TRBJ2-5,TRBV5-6,CASSPRARGRETQYF,TGTGCCAGCAGCCCCCGGGCGCGGGGACGAGAGACCCAGTACTTC
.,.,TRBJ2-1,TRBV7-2,CASSLFYGSSYNEQFF,TGTGCCAGCAGCTTGTTTTACGGGAGCTCCTACAATGAGCAGTTCTTC
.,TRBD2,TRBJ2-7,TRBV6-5,CASSMTSGSSYEQYF,TGTGCCAGCAGTATGACTAGCGGGAGCTCCTACGAGCAGTACTTC
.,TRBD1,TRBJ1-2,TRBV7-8,CASSLDRESSNRGYTF,TGTGCCAGCAGCCTTGACAGGGAGAGTTCGAATCGTGGCTACACCTTC
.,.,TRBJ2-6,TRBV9,CASSVRWGSGANVLTF,TGTGCCAGCAGCGTACGGTGGGGCTCTGGGGCCAACGTCCTGACTTTC
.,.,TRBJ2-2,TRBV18,CASSPPQGRTGELFF,TGTGCCAGCTCACCACCGCAGGGCCGGACCGGGGAGCTGTTTTTT
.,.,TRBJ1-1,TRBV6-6,CASLGMNTEAFF,TGTGCCAGTTTAGGGATGAACACTGAAGCTTTCTTT
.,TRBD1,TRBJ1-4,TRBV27,CASSHGTANEKLFF,TGTGCCAGCAGCCACGGGACAGCAAATGAAAAACTGTTTTTT
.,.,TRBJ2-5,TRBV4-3,CASSQDRGVETQYF,TGCGCCAGCAGCCAAGACAGAGGGGTAGAGACCCAGTACTTC
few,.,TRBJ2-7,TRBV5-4,CASRRAGFHEQYF,TGTGCCAGCAGACGGGCCGGGTTTCACGAGCAGTACTTC
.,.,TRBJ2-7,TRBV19,CASRTVGRSSYEQYF,TGTGCCAGTAGAACGGTTGGCAGGAGCTCCTACGAGCAGTACTTC
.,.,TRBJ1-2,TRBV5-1,CASSLVSGVGGYTF,TGCGCCAGCAGCTTGGTGTCAGGGGTTGGCGGCTACACCTTC
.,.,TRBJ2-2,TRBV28,CASSLRRTTGELFF,TGTGCCAGCAGTTTAAGGCGGACCACCGGGGAGCTGTTTTTT
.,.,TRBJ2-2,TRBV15,CATSRERAGNTGELFF,TGTGCCACCAGCAGAGAAAGAGCGGGGAACACCGGGGAGCTGTTTTTT
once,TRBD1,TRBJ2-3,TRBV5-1,CASSLTGGFSDTQYF,TGCGCCAGCAGCTTAACAGGGGGGTTCTCAGATACGCAGTATTTT
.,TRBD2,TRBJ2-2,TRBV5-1,CASRSGSGTGELFF,TGCGCCAGCAGAAGCGGGAGCGGGACCGGGGAGCTGTTTTTT
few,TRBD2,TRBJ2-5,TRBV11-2,CASSLSGGGQETQYF,TGTGCCAGCAGCTTAAGCGGGGGAGGGCAAGAGACCCAGTACTTC
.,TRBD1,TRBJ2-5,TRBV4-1,CASSPTGQLGETQYF,TGCGCCAGCAGCCCCACGGGACAGTTAGGGGAGACCCAGTACTTC
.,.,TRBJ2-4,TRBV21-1,CASSPCRSTSGGLAKNIQYF,TGTGCCAGCAGCCCTTGTAGATCGACTAGCGGGGGATTAGCCAAAAACATTCAGTACTTC
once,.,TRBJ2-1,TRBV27,CASRDINYNEQFF,TGTGCCAGCAGAGATATAAACTACAATGAGCAGTTCTTC